This T cell receptor beta chain was sequenced for a study of blood T cell repertoires in COVID-19. Produced via immunoSEQ multiplex PCR; TCRdb's table is partial and in-frame only. The table lists under 250,000 clones, around four fifths of them singletons. CDR1 and CDR2 from the germline V gene are SGHVS and FQNEAQ. The CDR3 loop spans 15 amino acids. Trimming took 3 bases from V and 3 from J, leaving 12 bases between them. This chain uses TRBV7-8 with TRBJ1-3, with a tentative D call TRBD1 (6 bases). What was sequenced was peripheral blood. This clonotype was sampled from an older woman with acute or convalescent COVID-19. The CDR3 reads CASSLNTGSGNTIYF. Written as DNA, the CDR3 is TGTGCCAGCAGCTTGAACACAGGGAGTGGAAACACCATATATTTT.